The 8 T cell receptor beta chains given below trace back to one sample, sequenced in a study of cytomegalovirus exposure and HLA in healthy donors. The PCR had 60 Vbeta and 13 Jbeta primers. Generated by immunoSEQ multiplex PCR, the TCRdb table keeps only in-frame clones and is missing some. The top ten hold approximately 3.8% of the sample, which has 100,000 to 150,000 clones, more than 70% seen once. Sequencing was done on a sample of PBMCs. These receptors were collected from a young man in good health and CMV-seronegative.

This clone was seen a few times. The CDR3 spells CASSFSSQETQYF. In DNA, the CDR3 is TGCGCCAGCAGCTTTTCCAGTCAAGAGACCCAGTACTTC. V usage is TRBV5-1 and J usage is TRBJ2-5; D is undetermined. The CDR3 is 13 amino acids. V gave up 2 bases and J gave up 2 bases, with 7 bases separating them. From germline, CDR1 is SGHRS and CDR2 YFSETQ.

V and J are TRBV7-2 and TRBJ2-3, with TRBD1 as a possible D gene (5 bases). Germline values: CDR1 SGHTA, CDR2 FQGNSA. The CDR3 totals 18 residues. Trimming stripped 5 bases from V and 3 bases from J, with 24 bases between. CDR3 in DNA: TGTGCCAGCAGCCTCAAACGCTTGTGGGGCCCAAAAACAGATACGCAGTATTTT. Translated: CASSLKRLWGPKTDTQYF.

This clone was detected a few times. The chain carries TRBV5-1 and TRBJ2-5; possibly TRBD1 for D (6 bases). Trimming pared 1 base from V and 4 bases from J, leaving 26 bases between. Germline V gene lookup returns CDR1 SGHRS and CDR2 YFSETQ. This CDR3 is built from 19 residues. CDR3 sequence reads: CASSLYVWTAPTRIETQYF. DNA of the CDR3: TGCGCCAGCAGCTTGTATGTTTGGACAGCTCCAACGAGGATAGAGACCCAGTACTTC.

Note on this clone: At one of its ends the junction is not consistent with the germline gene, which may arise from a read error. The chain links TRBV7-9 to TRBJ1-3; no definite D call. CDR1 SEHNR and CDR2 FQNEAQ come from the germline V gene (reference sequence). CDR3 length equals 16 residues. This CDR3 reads CSSSSIHDTLGNTIYF. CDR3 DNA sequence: TGTTCCAGCAGCTCAATCCATGACACACTGGGAAACACCATATATTTT. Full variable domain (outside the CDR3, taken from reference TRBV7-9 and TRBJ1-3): DTGVSQNPRHKITKRGQNVTFRCDPISEHNRLYWYRQTLGQGPEFLTYFQNEAQLEKSRLLSDRFSAERPKGSFSTLEIQRTEQGDSAMYLCSSSSIHDTLGNTIYFGEGSWLTVV.

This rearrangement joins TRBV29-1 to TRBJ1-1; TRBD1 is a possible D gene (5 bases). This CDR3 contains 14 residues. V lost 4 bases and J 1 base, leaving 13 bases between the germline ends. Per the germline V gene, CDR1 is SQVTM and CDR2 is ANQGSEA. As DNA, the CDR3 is TGCAGCGTTGGCCGTAGGACAACGAACACTGAAGCTTTCTTT. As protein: CSVGRRTTNTEAFF.

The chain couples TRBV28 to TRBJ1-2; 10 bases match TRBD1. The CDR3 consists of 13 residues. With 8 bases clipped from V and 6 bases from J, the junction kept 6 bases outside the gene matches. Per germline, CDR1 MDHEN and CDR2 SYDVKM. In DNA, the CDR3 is TGTGCCAGCGGCGACAGGGGGCGGGATGGCTACACCTTC. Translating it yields CASGDRGRDGYTF.

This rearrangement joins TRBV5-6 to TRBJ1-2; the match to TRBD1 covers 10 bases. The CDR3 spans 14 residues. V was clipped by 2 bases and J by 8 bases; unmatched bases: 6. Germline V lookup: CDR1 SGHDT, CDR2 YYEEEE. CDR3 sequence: CASSFGTGALGYTF. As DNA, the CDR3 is TGTGCCAGCAGCTTCGGGACAGGGGCTTTAGGCTACACCTTC.

The CDR3 coding sequence is TGTGCCAGCAGTGTCCGACTAGCGGGGGGGTCAAGCACAGATACGCAGTATTTT. Its protein product is CASSVRLAGGSSTDTQYF. The J gene is TRBJ2-3, the V gene TRBV6-1; 14 bases align to TRBD2. The CDR3 sequence is 18 residues long. CDR1 and CDR2 from the germline V gene are MNHNS and SASEGT. Trimming cost V 4 bases and J 0 bases; bases outside gene matches: 6.